These 10 T cell receptor beta chains originate from one sample sequenced in a study of beta chain features in type 1 diabetes (dated by TCRdb to the late 2010s). Broader findings and caveats from the paper: Type 1 diabetes patients showed a moderate but significant shortening of TCRB CDR3 length in all four CD4+ subsets.

Library construction relied on the immunoSEQ multiplex PCR assay. The entire isolated RNA was reverse transcribed using the High Capacity cDNA Reverse Transcription Kit, and thus expressed TCRB transcripts were sequenced. TCRdb stores this immuneACCESS table with in-frame sequences only. Part of the clones is absent; in the studies checked, under half of the shortfall reflects unresolved V genes, and no reason is known for the rest. The sample records 350,000 to 450,000 clones, roughly 12% of which are singletons. The top ten constitute around 0.01% of the sample. For these receptors, no antigen is known. Sequencing input: naive CD4+ T cells from blood. The cell subset or site label here, explained by the study, means: true naive CD4+ T cells. The source of these receptors is a young woman with type 1 diabetes.

The chain combines TRBV28 with TRBJ1-2; D uncertain. V dropped 6 bases and J dropped 3 bases, with 8 bases sitting between them. The CDR3 totals 12 residues. Germline-derived CDR1 and CDR2 are MDHEN and SYDVKM. This CDR3 reads CASSSLHYGYTF. The CDR3 bases are TGTGCCAGCAGCTCCCTCCACTATGGCTACACCTTC.

The chain is built from TRBV5-4 and TRBJ2-7; D not certain. Trimming pared 0 bases from V and 6 bases from J, leaving 10 bases between. In germline, CDR1 is SGHNT, CDR2 YYREEE (reference sequence). CDR3 length equals 13 residues. In DNA form, the CDR3 reads TGTGCCAGCAGCTTGGAGCCCTTCGGCGAGCAGTACTTC. Its protein product is CASSLEPFGEQYF.

This clone was counted only a few times. The J gene is TRBJ2-5, the V gene TRBV7-2, with TRBD1 matching over 7 bases. Losses at the gene ends were 5 bases for V and 1 base for J; bases not matched to a gene: 7. The germline V gene has CDR1 SGHTA and CDR2 FQGNSA. This CDR3 has 15 amino acids. CDR3 residues: CASSPRTGSQETQYF. CDR3 bases: TGTGCCAGCAGCCCCCGGACAGGCAGCCAAGAGACCCAGTACTTC.

This clone was counted only a few times. The chain combines TRBV7-6 with TRBJ2-1; a weak D match, TRBD2 (5 bases). Germline V gives CDR1 SGHVS, CDR2 FNYEAQ. The CDR3 is made up of 14 amino acids. V gave up 5 bases and J gave up 0 bases, with 8 bases separating them. The CDR3 DNA sequence: TGTGCCAGCAGCCAACGGGACTCCTACAATGAGCAGTTCTTC. This gives the protein CASSQRDSYNEQFF. Full variable domain (remainder filled in from reference TRBV7-6 and TRBJ2-1): GAGVSQSPRYKVTKRGQDVALRCDPISGHVSLYWYRQALGQGPEFLTYFNYEAQQDKSGLPNDRFSAERPEGSISTLTIQRTEQRDSAMYRCASSQRDSYNEQFFGPGTRLTVL.

In this sample, this clone turned up a few times. The chain employs TRBV25-1 and TRBJ1-6; weak D call: TRBD1 (6 bases). V was shortened by 1 base and J by 7 bases, with 17 bases between the two germline ends. This CDR3 has 17 amino acids. From germline, CDR1 is MGHDK and CDR2 SYGVNS. As DNA, the CDR3 is TGTGCCAGCAGTGAATTAGGGATGAGGACAGTCAATTCACCCCTCCACTTT. Amino acids: CASSELGMRTVNSPLHF.

This rearrangement joins TRBV29-1 to TRBJ1-2, with D unclear. Germline-derived CDR1 and CDR2 are SQVTM and ANQGSEA. Trimming shortened V by 4 bases and J by 0 bases, and 3 bases separated the two germline ends. The length of the CDR3 is 11 residues. The CDR3 nucleotides read TGCAGCGTTGCCGCTAACTATGGCTACACCTTC. The encoded protein is CSVAANYGYTF.

Comments on this clone: Distinct nucleotide sequences in the sample also encode this CDR3. The V call is TRBV7-2, the J call TRBJ2-5; 11 nucleotides match TRBD2. From germline, CDR1 is SGHTA and CDR2 FQGNSA. J gave up 3 bases and V 5 bases, and 2 bases lay outside the gene matches. This CDR3 comprises 14 residues. This chain's CDR3 is CASSPGLAEETQYF. Here the CDR3 DNA reads TGTGCCAGCAGCCCGGGACTAGCGGAAGAGACCCAGTACTTC.

This clone was detected only a few times. This chain joins TRBV7-3 and TRBJ2-6; 9 nucleotides line up with TRBD1. The CDR3 is 14 amino acids. Germline-derived CDR1 and CDR2 are SGHTA and FQGTGA. The CDR3 here is CGSTGGSGANVLTF. The CDR3 bases are TGTGGTTCGACAGGGGGGTCAGGGGCCAACGTCCTGACTTTC.

The genes are TRBV5-1 and TRBJ1-5; the match to TRBD1 covers 7 bases. With V trimmed by 2 bases and J by 2 bases, 1 base remained unmatched. The CDR3 extends over 14 amino acids. Germline loops: CDR1 SGHRS, CDR2 YFSETQ. CDR3 sequence: CASSFGTGNQPQHF. For the CDR3, the DNA is TGCGCCAGCAGCTTTGGGACAGGCAATCAGCCCCAGCATTTT.

The chain links TRBV5-1 to TRBJ1-6; TRBD1 aligns across 7 bases. This CDR3 spans 14 amino acids. Germline CDR1 reads SGHRS; CDR2 reads YFSETQ. With 4 bases clipped from V and 6 bases from J, the junction kept 4 bases outside the gene matches. In DNA form, the CDR3 reads TGCGCCAGCAGCCCGGGACAGTCTAATTCACCCCTCCACTTT. As protein: CASSPGQSNSPLHF.